The sequence of this T cell receptor (beta chain) was determined in a study of tumor-infiltrating lymphocytes in primary liver carcinoma. On the study more broadly: Patients had primary liver carcinoma treated by surgical resection. Spanning 4.2 to 10 cm, the tumors were T1-T3 N0M0. Roughly 3.5 to 7.13 million productive TCRbeta reads came from each sample, comparable across tissue types. Points from the study as a whole: The overlap of tumor-adjacent and tumor-blood pairs was smaller than that of tumor region pairs.

About this clonotype itself: Its antigen remains unknown. Germline is not matched at one junction end, which may reflect a read error.

TCR beta cDNA was prepared out of 500 ng total RNA by means of a constant-region primer. Modified slightly, ARM-PCR produced TCR beta libraries over three nested multiplex PCR rounds. TRBV1-TRBV30 forward and Cbeta reverse primers drove the first two approximately 10-cycle rounds. One entry per CDR3 protein, called by TCRdb with MiXCR from the multiplex PCR reads. The data hold almost 200,000 distinct CDR3 sequences, with roughly two thirds observed a single time. The CDR3 runs 16 residues. The germline V gene has CDR1 SGHNT and CDR2 YYREEE (reference sequence). Blood RNA came from unsorted whole blood; germline DNA was also extracted.

The receptor was derived from a woman aged 60-70 years with primary liver carcinoma and hepatitis B virus infection. This sequence joins TRBV5-4 and TRBJ2-7, with 9 bases that match TRBD2. The specimen sequenced was peripheral blood. The CDR3 region has the DNA TGTGCCAACAGCCCCCCAGGCGGGAGGGGCAACTACGAGCAGTACTTC. Its protein is CANSPPGGRGNYEQYF.